The 12 T cell receptor beta chains reported below all come from one sample, sequenced in a study of regulatory T cells in long-lasting Graves disease. iRepertoire HTBI primers and Arm-PCR of CDR3 regions built TCR beta libraries. TCRdb used MiXCR to reprocess the multiplex PCR reads, holding one entry per CDR3 protein. The table includes 520,000 or so distinct CDR3 sequences, approximately 12% detected once. Time point defined: newly diagnosed GD, antithyroid drugs for less than 3 months. RNA extracted from PBMCs served as the sequencing template. The same sample was also studied in work on T cells in Graves' hyperthyroidism and ophthalmopathy.

The sample consisted of peripheral blood mononuclear cells (PBMCs), taken at new diagnosis, from a patient treated with antithyroid drugs. The receptors shown here come from a woman in her 30s with Graves disease.

This clonotype was seen repeatedly, ten times or more. J is TRBJ1-2 and V is TRBV28; 9 bases are shared with TRBD1. The ends lost 5 bases at V and 4 bases at J; junction bases unmatched: 11. This CDR3 is built from 16 residues. Germline lookup yields CDR1 MDHEN and CDR2 SYDVKM. The DNA of the CDR3 is TGTGCCAGCAGTGAGCCGGGACAGGGTTTCGGCTATGGCTACACCTTC. Translation: CASSEPGQGFGYGYTF.

This clonotype was counted ten times or more. V usage is TRBV28 and J usage is TRBJ1-5, with 7 bases that match TRBD1. Germline lookup yields CDR1 MDHEN and CDR2 SYDVKM. This CDR3 spans 17 amino acids. V gave up 5 bases and J gave up 0 bases; unmatched junction bases: 10. The CDR3 loop reads CASSGQSGQYSNQPQHF. The CDR3 region has the DNA TGTGCCAGCAGTGGCCAATCGGGACAGTATAGCAATCAGCCCCAGCATTTT.

This sequence joins TRBV19 and TRBJ1-2; 9 bases are a match to TRBD1. CDR3 length: 14 residues. Germline V CDR1 and CDR2: LNHDA, SQIVND (reference sequence). Unmatched junction bases numbered 9, after V lost 9 bases and J lost 4 bases. CDR3 region: CASRRDRVGYGYTF. The DNA for the CDR3 is TGTGCCAGCCGACGGGACAGGGTAGGCTATGGCTACACCTTC.

V gene TRBV5-1 combines with J gene TRBJ2-5; maybe TRBD1 (5 bases). This CDR3 has 14 residues. The germline V gene encodes CDR1 SGHRS and CDR2 YFSETQ. The V gene lost 0 bases and the J gene lost 4 bases, with 10 bases spanning the gap. The CDR3 DNA is TGCGCCAGCAGCTTGGTGGCAGGGTCAGAGACCCAGTACTTC. It is translated as CASSLVAGSETQYF.

This clonotype was detected many times. The J gene is TRBJ2-7, the V gene TRBV2; D is possibly TRBD1 or TRBD2 (6 bases each). This CDR3 is built from 13 residues. Germline V gives CDR1 SNHLY, CDR2 FYNNEI. V was cut by 8 bases and J by 4 bases, with 15 bases left in between. CDR3 sequence reads: CASRPGAGYEQYF. Here the CDR3 DNA reads TGTGCCAGCCGACCGGGGGCAGGGTACGAGCAGTACTTC. Filled out from reference TRBV2 and TRBJ2-7, the complete variable domain reads EPEVTQTPSHQVTQMGQEVILRCVPISNHLYFYWYRQILGQKVEFLVSFYNNEISEKSEIFDDQFSVERPDGSNFTLKIRSTKLEDSAMYFCASRPGAGYEQYFGPGTRLTVT.

This clonotype was detected many times. V gene TRBV28 combines with J gene TRBJ2-7, with 8 bases aligning to TRBD1. Germline V lookup: CDR1 MDHEN, CDR2 SYDVKM. The CDR3 loop spans 14 amino acids. Germline trimming cut 5 bases from V and 6 bases from J; bases unmatched to any gene: 9. Here the CDR3 DNA reads TGTGCCAGCAGTAAAGGGGACAGGTGGTTCGAGCAGTACTTC. This encodes CASSKGDRWFEQYF.

This clonotype was seen repeatedly, ten times or more. V is TRBV7-2 and J is TRBJ2-5; tentatively, D is TRBD1 (6 bases). The CDR3 extends over 14 amino acids. Deletions cut 5 bases from V and 4 bases from J, with 14 bases between. The germline CDR1 and CDR2 sequences are SGHTA and FQGNSA. The CDR3 protein is CASSRSVRGETQYF. The CDR3 nucleotides are TGTGCCAGCAGCCGGTCGGTCAGGGGAGAGACCCAGTACTTC.

This clonotype has a count of ten or more. The rearrangement links TRBV10-3 to TRBJ2-5, with a weak D call TRBD2 (5 bases). V was cut by 3 bases and J by 5 bases, with 16 bases left in between. In germline, CDR1 is ENHRY, CDR2 SYGVKD. The CDR3 loop spans 15 amino acids. The CDR3 reads CAISDRGASRETQYF. The CDR3 DNA reads as TGTGCCATCAGTGACCGGGGAGCCAGCAGGGAGACCCAGTACTTC.

The chain couples TRBV19 to TRBJ2-1; 10 bases match TRBD2. Trimming cost V 6 bases and J 7 bases; bases outside gene matches: 6. CDR3 length: 14 residues. CDR1 LNHDA and CDR2 SQIVND come from the germline V gene (reference sequence). The CDR3 sequence: CASRPSGRWNEQFF. The CDR3 bases are TGTGCCAGTAGGCCTAGCGGGAGATGGAATGAGCAGTTCTTC.

This clonotype was seen ten or more times. The chain combines TRBV12-3 or TRBV12-4 with TRBJ2-5; D not resolved. The CDR3 runs to 14 residues. V was clipped by 4 bases and J by 4 bases, with 13 bases between them. CDR3 DNA sequence: TGTGCCAGCAGTTCGAGAGGTGGCGGAGAGACCCAGTACTTC. The encoded protein is CASSSRGGGETQYF.

This clonotype showed up many times. This chain connects TRBV13 to TRBJ2-5; D may correspond to TRBD1 or TRBD2 (5 bases each). The CDR3 length is 14 residues. Germline lookup yields CDR1 PRHDT and CDR2 FYEKMQ (reference sequence). V lost 5 bases to trimming and J lost 1 base, with 11 bases between them. The CDR3 region has the DNA TGTGCCAGCAGCCTCAGGGAGTTCCAAGAGACCCAGTACTTC. Translation: CASSLREFQETQYF. The full variable domain, with the rest looked up from reference TRBV13 and TRBJ2-5, is AAGVIQSPRHLIKEKRETATLKCYPIPRHDTVYWYQQGPGQDPQFLISFYEKMQSDKGSIPDRFSAQQFSDYHSELNMSSLELGDSALYFCASSLREFQETQYFGPGTRLLVL.

Many counts were recorded for this clonotype. The genes are TRBV28 and TRBJ1-5; D is possibly TRBD1 (6 bases). V lost 3 bases, J lost 4 bases, and 19 bases lay in between. This CDR3 region has 17 residues. Germline CDR1 MDHEN, CDR2 SYDVKM. CDR3 sequence reads: CASSFSLGHRRNQPQHF. As DNA, the CDR3 is TGTGCCAGCAGTTTTAGTCTGGGACACCGAAGGAATCAGCCCCAGCATTTT. Full variable domain (missing parts from reference TRBV28 and TRBJ1-5): DVKVTQSSRYLVKRTGEKVFLECVQDMDHENMFWYRQDPGLGLRLIYFSYDVKMKEKGDIPEGYSVSREKKERFSLILESASTNQTSMYLCASSFSLGHRRNQPQHFGDGTRLSIL.